This T cell receptor (beta chain) was obtained from a study of cytomegalovirus exposure and HLA in healthy donors. This CDR3 region has 15 residues. CDR1 is SSHAT, CDR2 FNYEAQ, per germline (reference sequence). About this clone: A read error may account for a junction end that differs from germline.

The PCR contained 60 Vbeta and 13 Jbeta primers. Clones were sequenced by immunoSEQ multiplex PCR, and TCRdb holds only the in-frame ones, with some missing. The table has 100,000 to 150,000 clones, roughly 82% seen once. The sample was PBMCs. The sequence came from a man aged 45-65 years in good health and CMV-seronegative. J is TRBJ2-3 and V is TRBV7-7, with D maybe TRBD2 (6 bases). As DNA, the CDR3 is TGTGCTAGCAGCTTAGTAGCTAGCGAGGCAGATACGCAGTATTTT. As protein: CASSLVASEADTQYF. The full variable domain, in which reference TRBV7-7 and TRBJ2-3 provide the parts outside the CDR3, is GAGVSQSPRYKVTKRGQDVTLRCDPISSHATLYWYQQALGQGPEFLTYFNYEAQPDKSGLPSDRFSAERPEGSISTLTIQRTEQRDSAMYRCASSLVASEADTQYFGPGTRLTVL.